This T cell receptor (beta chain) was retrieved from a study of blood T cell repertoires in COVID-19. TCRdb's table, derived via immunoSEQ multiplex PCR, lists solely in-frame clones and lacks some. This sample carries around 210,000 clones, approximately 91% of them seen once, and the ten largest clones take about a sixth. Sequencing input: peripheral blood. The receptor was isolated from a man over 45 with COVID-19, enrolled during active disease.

CDR3 sequence: CASSLEGTSGRTDTQYF. The CDR3 DNA is TGCGCCAGCAGCTTGGAGGGGACTAGCGGGAGGACAGATACGCAGTATTTT. The chain uses TRBV5-1 and TRBJ2-3; 15 positions match TRBD2. V lost 0 bases and J lost 3; bases outside the gene matches: 2. This CDR3 has 17 amino acids. The germline gives CDR1 SGHRS, CDR2 YFSETQ.